This TCR beta chain was profiled in a study of control samples from healthy donors and cancer patients. V dropped 0 bases and J dropped 1; count of bases not matched to a gene: 1. The CDR3 runs to 14 residues. CDR1 and CDR2 (germline): SGDLS, YYNGEE. Clones were read by immunoSEQ multiplex PCR, and TCRdb kept only the in-frame ones, dropping some. The table has some 90,000 clones, 86% seen once. The receptor comes from a woman between 50 and 59 years old in good health. The specimen sequenced was blood. V is TRBV9 and J is TRBJ2-7, with TRBD1 identical over 7 bases. The CDR3 spells CASSVGGQSYEQYF. The CDR3 nucleotides are TGTGCCAGCAGCGTAGGGGGACAGTCCTACGAGCAGTACTTC. The variable domain in full, with the rest retrieved from reference TRBV9 and TRBJ2-7, is DSGVTQTPKHLITATGQRVTLRCSPRSGDLSVYWYQQSLDQGLQFLIQYYNGEERAKGNILERFSAQQFPDLHSELNLSSLELGDSALYFCASSVGGQSYEQYFGPGTRLTVT.